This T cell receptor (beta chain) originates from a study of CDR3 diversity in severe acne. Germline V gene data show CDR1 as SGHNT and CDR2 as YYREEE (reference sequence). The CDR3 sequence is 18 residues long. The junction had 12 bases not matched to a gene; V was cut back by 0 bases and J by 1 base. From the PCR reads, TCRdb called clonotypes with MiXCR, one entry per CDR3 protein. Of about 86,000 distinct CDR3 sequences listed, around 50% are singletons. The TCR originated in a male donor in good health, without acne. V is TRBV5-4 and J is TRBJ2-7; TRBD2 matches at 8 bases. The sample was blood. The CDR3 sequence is CASSLAAGGPKESYEQYF. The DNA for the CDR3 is TGTGCCAGCAGCTTGGCCGCGGGGGGACCAAAAGAGTCCTACGAGCAGTACTTC.